A selection of T cell receptor beta chains follows, all from one sample in a study of molecular identifiers for immune sequencing clone quantification. TCRdb re-derived calls from the PCR reads in MiXCR, one entry per CDR3 protein. There are under 650,000 distinct CDR3 sequences in the sample; 15% to 20% occur only once, and around 0.9% lies in the top ten. The sample comprised naive CD8+ T cells from blood, with Jurkat cell RNA spiked in. The receptors shown here come from a human donor in good health. Some libraries in this study had Jurkat cell RNA spiked in. Each CDR3 is given without its conserved first and last residue. D genes are given only for firm matches.

15	TRBV4-1	.	TRBJ2-2	ASSQVVLQGHTGELF
13	TRBV11-2	TRBD1	TRBJ1-2	ASSPGPGTGYGYT
14	TRBV6-2/TRBV6-3	.	TRBJ1-1	ASTPRWGSMNTEAF
12	TRBV4-1	.	TRBJ2-7	ASSQVLVSYEQY
12	TRBV9	TRBD1	TRBJ1-2	ASTPWDSAVGYT
15	TRBV7-2	TRBD1	TRBJ2-4	ASSLPVMVGGWNIQY
12	TRBV27	.	TRBJ2-7	ASSSFQGYYEQY
10	TRBV20-1	.	TRBJ1-4	SARNMGEKLF
13	TRBV19	TRBD1	TRBJ1-5	ASSIGDRVVQPQH
14	TRBV4-3	TRBD1	TRBJ2-7	ASSQAYRDRVHEQY
13	TRBV20-1	TRBD1	TRBJ1-4	SADRRDRGGEKLF
12	TRBV4-1	.	TRBJ2-2	ASSHHLDTGELF
11	TRBV6-2/TRBV6-3	.	TRBJ1-1	ASRTYMNTEAF
13	TRBV5-6	.	TRBJ2-7	ASSSTGTALFEQY
12	TRBV2	.	TRBJ1-5	VSSEGNSNQPQH
11	TRBV24-1	TRBD1	TRBJ2-2	ASRGLDTGELF
12	TRBV4-1	TRBD2	TRBJ2-1	ASSQDGSGGPQF
13	TRBV5-6	.	TRBJ1-2	ASSYDGGGTYGYT
14	TRBV3-1	TRBD1	TRBJ2-3	ASSQSTGDPTDTQY
12	TRBV4-2	.	TRBJ1-2	ASSPGGEGYGYT
12	TRBV30	.	TRBJ2-2	AWRLGGFLGELF
12	TRBV24-1	.	TRBJ2-3	ATSDLSSTDTQY
13	TRBV9	.	TRBJ2-1	ASSQDWGRVDEQF
13	TRBV7-3	.	TRBJ2-7	ASSLGGGSFDEQY
15	TRBV28	.	TRBJ2-6	ASSLSIVNSGANVLT
11	TRBV27	.	TRBJ2-7	ASSSGRSGEQY
13	TRBV2	.	TRBJ1-2	ASSESTDLNYGYT
12	TRBV27	TRBD2	TRBJ2-1	ASSGLADYNEQF
10	TRBV7-8	TRBD1	TRBJ1-1	ASRAGGGEAF
14	TRBV4-3	.	TRBJ1-5	ASSQYWGLGNQPQH
15	TRBV4-3	TRBD1	TRBJ1-1	ASSQDSRGQGYTEAF
15	TRBV4-3	.	TRBJ1-1	ASSQALLGLLNTEAF
13	TRBV7-9	.	TRBJ2-3	ASSFSLGDRDTQY
12	TRBV5-1	.	TRBJ1-4	ASSEDNTNEKLF
13	TRBV13	TRBD2	TRBJ2-7	ASSQGGSGRYGQY
13	TRBV27	.	TRBJ2-7	ASSPGDSLAYEQY
18	TRBV7-9	TRBD1	TRBJ2-3	ASSRTGTDESYHSTDTQY
14	TRBV12-3/TRBV12-4	TRBD2	TRBJ2-3	ASSLWTSGYTDTQY
12	TRBV7-6	TRBD2	TRBJ2-5	ASSQLAGGETQY
11	TRBV30	.	TRBJ1-6	AWSEAYNSPLH
12	TRBV9	.	TRBJ1-3	ASEGQGTGNTIY
15	TRBV20-1	.	TRBJ2-5	SARDLLAGALQETQY
13	TRBV7-8	.	TRBJ1-2	ASIDDGGAVYGYT
13	TRBV7-2	.	TRBJ1-1	ASTPSVTANTEAF
16	TRBV7-2	TRBD2	TRBJ2-7	ASSPTRLAGGLGNEQY
13	TRBV7-9	.	TRBJ1-1	ASSSEGQSNTEAF
10	TRBV29-1	.	TRBJ1-2	SVGPLSRGYT
11	TRBV19	TRBD1	TRBJ2-5	ASSITGAQTQY
11	TRBV6-2/TRBV6-3	.	TRBJ1-1	ASRLLGDTEAF